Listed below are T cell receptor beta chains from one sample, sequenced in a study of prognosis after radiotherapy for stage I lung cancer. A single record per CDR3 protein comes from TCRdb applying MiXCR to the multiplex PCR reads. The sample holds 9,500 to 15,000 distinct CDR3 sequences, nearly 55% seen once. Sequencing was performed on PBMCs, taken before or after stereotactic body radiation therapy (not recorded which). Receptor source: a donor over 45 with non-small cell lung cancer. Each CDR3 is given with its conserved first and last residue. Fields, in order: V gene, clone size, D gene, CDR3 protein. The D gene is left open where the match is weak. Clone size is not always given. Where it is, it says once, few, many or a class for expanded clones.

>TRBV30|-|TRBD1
CAWRKGQNYGYTF
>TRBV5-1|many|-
CASSTGTGNEAFF
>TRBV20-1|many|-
CSAPTLGKETQYF
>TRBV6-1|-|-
CASGPSEADTQYF
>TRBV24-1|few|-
CATSERGERGYTF
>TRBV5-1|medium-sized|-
CASRQGGSLGQTEAFF
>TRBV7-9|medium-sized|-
CASSSSQGTMHNEQFF
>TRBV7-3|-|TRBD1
CASSDSRTGENGSNQPQHF
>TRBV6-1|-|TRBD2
CASSDGTSGSEVDEQFF
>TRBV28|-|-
CASSFGQDEQYF
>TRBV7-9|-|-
CASSLAPQQYF
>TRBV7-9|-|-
CASSFDSGPSPLRF
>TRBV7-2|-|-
CASSGGLINTEAFF
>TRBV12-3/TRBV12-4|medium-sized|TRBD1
CASSQNRGVGQYEQYF
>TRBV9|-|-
CASSVARDQRGRGTQYF
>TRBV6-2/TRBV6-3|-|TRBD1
CASTDRAAGNTIYF
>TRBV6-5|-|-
CASSYDSDQPQHF
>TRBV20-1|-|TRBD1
CSATRRDRVAEVYTF
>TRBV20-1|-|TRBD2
CSAPTRTSGGADTQYF
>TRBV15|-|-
CATSRVDRQETQYF
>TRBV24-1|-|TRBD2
CATSDSLAGVYNEQFF
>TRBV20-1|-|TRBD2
CSAKKTSGRAASGNEQYF
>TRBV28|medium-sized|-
CASSSYTDTQYF
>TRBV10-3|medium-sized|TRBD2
CAIGGLADNEQFF
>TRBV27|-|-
CASSLRGADTQYF
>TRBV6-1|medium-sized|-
CASSDGQSSYNEQFF
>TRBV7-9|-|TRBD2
CASSSQLGSGRATGDLFF
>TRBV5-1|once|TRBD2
CASSSLASRAYTQYF
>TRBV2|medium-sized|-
CASGQDSPLHF
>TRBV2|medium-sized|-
CASRGGTGHYEQYF